The sequence of this T cell receptor (beta chain) was determined in a study of control samples from healthy donors and cancer patients. The assay was immunoSEQ multiplex PCR, and TCRdb's table has in-frame clones only and misses some. This repertoire shows 390,000 or so clones, around nine tenths found once; its top ten account for 5% to 8%. With 2 bases removed from V and 1 base from J, the gap between germline ends came to 8 bases. CDR3 length: 14 residues. The germline V gene has CDR1 LGHDT and CDR2 YNNKEL (reference sequence). The V gene is TRBV3-1 (or the pseudogene TRBV3-2), the J gene TRBJ1-1; D is perhaps TRBD1 (5 bases). This receptor was taken from a man between 35 and 55 years old with head and neck cancer. Sequencing was done on a sample of PBMCs. CDR3 region: CASSQSGQNTEAFF. The CDR3 nucleotides are TGTGCCAGCAGCCAATCAGGGCAGAACACTGAAGCTTTCTTT.